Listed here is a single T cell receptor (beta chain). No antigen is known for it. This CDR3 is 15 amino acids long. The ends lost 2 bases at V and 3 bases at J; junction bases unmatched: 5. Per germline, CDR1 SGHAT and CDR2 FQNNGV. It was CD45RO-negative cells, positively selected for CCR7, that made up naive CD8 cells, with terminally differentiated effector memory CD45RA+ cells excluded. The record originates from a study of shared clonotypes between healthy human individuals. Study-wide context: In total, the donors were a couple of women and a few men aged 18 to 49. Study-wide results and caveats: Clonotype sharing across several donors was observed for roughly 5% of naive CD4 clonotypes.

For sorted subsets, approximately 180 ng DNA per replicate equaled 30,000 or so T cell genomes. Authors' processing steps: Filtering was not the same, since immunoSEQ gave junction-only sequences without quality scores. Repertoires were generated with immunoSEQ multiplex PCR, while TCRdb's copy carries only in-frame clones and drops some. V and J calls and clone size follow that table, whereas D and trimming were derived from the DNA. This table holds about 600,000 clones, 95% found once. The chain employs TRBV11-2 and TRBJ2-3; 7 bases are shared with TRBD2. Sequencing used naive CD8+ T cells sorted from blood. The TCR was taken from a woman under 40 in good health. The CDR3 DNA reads TGTGCCAGCAGCTTAAGCCGAGCGGGAACAGATACGCAGTATTTT. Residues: CASSLSRAGTDTQYF.